These 32 T cell receptor beta chains were all obtained from the same sample, sequenced in a study of blood T cell repertoires in COVID-19. Profiled with immunoSEQ multiplex PCR; TCRdb holds only in-frame clones, not every one. This repertoire shows some 100,000 clones, around four fifths found once; its top ten account for roughly 10%. The sequencing sample was made of peripheral blood. These receptors came from a woman in her 70s with active or convalescent COVID-19.

The rearrangement joins TRBV21-1 to TRBJ1-6; TRBD1 is the table's D call, not checked against the DNA. TRBV21-1 is a listed pseudogene. There are 15 residues in the CDR3. CDR3 in amino acids: CASSAQGPPGSPLHF. The CDR3 DNA is TGTGCCAGCAGCGCACAGGGGCCCCCTGGTTCACCCCTCCACTTT.

The genes are TRBV5-1 and TRBJ2-4, with 7 bases lining up with TRBD1. Trimming removed 4 bases from V and 3 bases from J; junction bases left unmatched: 10. This CDR3 comprises 16 residues. CDR1 SGHRS and CDR2 YFSETQ come from the germline V gene. The CDR3 DNA reads TGCGCCAGCAGCCGAGTTACAGGGGAAGGCAAAAACATTCAGTACTTC. This translates into CASSRVTGEGKNIQYF. Complete variable domain (other parts from reference TRBV5-1 and TRBJ2-4): KAGVTQTPRYLIKTRGQQVTLSCSPISGHRSVSWYQQTPGQGLQFLFEYFSETQRNKGNFPGRFSGRQFSNSRSEMNVSTLELGDSALYLCASSRVTGEGKNIQYFGAGTRLSVL.

This sequence joins TRBV11-2 and TRBJ2-4; D is ambiguous. The germline CDR1 and CDR2 sequences are SGHAT and FQNNGV. The V gene lost 5 bases and the J gene lost 7 bases, with 6 bases spanning the gap. The length of the CDR3 is 11 residues. The CDR3 loop reads CASSVQNIQYF. DNA for the CDR3: TGTGCCAGCAGCGTACAGAACATTCAGTACTTC.

The V call is TRBV5-1, the J call TRBJ2-7; 12 bases align to TRBD1. The CDR3 is 14 residues long. From germline, CDR1 is SGHRS and CDR2 YFSETQ. J was trimmed by 6 bases and V by 5 bases; bases with no gene match: 6. As DNA, the CDR3 is TGCGCCAGCAGTACAGGGACAGGGGGCGGCGAGCAGTACTTC. It is translated as CASSTGTGGGEQYF.

The chain's CDR3 is CAISVAGGPLETQYF. The CDR3 bases are TGTGCCATCAGTGTAGCGGGGGGGCCTTTGGAGACCCAGTACTTC. The chain links TRBV10-3 to TRBJ2-5; 11 nucleotides align to TRBD2. This CDR3 contains 15 residues. CDR1 and CDR2 (germline): ENHRY, SYGVKD. J lost 5 bases, V lost 4 bases, and 6 bases had no gene match.

The gene calls are TRBV7-2 and TRBJ1-1; D is possibly TRBD1 (6 bases). The germline gives CDR1 SGHTA, CDR2 FQGNSA. Deletions cut 2 bases from V and 12 bases from J, with 19 bases between. The CDR3 runs to 14 residues. The chain's CDR3 is CASSLSISTGVTFF. The CDR3 DNA sequence: TGTGCCAGCAGCTTATCCATCTCGACAGGTGTAACTTTCTTT.

J is TRBJ1-2 and V is TRBV6-2 or TRBV6-3, with D perhaps matching TRBD1 (6 bases). The CDR3 extends over 16 amino acids. CDR1 is MNHEY, CDR2 SVGEGT, per germline. V lost 6 bases to trimming and J lost 5 bases, with 22 bases between them. CDR3: CASSSITGQSSYGYTF. CDR3 DNA sequence: TGTGCCAGCAGCTCGATCACTGGACAGTCAAGTTATGGCTACACCTTC.

The gene calls are TRBV11-1 and TRBJ2-2; tentatively, D is TRBD1 (5 bases). CDR1 is SGHAT, CDR2 FQDESV, per germline (reference sequence). Trimming left V 3 bases short and J 6 bases short, with 11 bases between. The length of the CDR3 is 14 residues. The CDR3 region is CASSFQGQSGELFF. Here the CDR3 DNA reads TGTGCCAGCAGCTTCCAGGGTCAATCCGGGGAGCTGTTTTTT.

This clone was detected once. The chain links TRBV5-4 to TRBJ1-6; maybe TRBD1 (5 bases). Germline V gives CDR1 SGHNT, CDR2 YYREEE (reference sequence). Trimming removed 4 bases at V and 5 bases at J, with 10 bases between. This CDR3 comprises 14 residues. CDR3 coding DNA: TGTGCCAGCAGCCGGGACTTCAATAATTCACCCCTCCACTTT. Protein product: CASSRDFNNSPLHF.

This chain uses TRBV7-6 with TRBJ1-1, with 8 positions matching TRBD1. CDR1 is SGHVS and CDR2 is FNYEAQ in the germline V gene. Germline trimming cut 2 bases from V and 4 bases from J; bases unmatched to any gene: 6. This CDR3 contains 15 residues. The CDR3 is CASSLRGTGGTEAFF. The CDR3 DNA is TGTGCCAGCAGCTTAAGGGGAACAGGGGGCACTGAAGCTTTCTTT.

The CDR3 bases are TGTGCCAGCAGTGCAACGTCCGGGACTAGCGGGGTCTCCTACAATGAGCAGTTCTTC. Protein product: CASSATSGTSGVSYNEQFF. The V call is TRBV27, the J call TRBJ2-1, with TRBD2 matching 13 bases. This CDR3 has 19 amino acids. V gave up 5 bases and J gave up 0 bases; unmatched junction bases: 10. Germline loops: CDR1 MNHEY, CDR2 SMNVEV (reference sequence).

The gene calls are TRBV5-6 and TRBJ2-1, with 7 nucleotides matching TRBD1. V was clipped by 2 bases and J by 5 bases; unmatched bases: 10. The CDR3 is 16 amino acids. From germline, CDR1 is SGHDT and CDR2 YYEEEE. CDR3 bases: TGTGCCAGCAGCTTCCGACCACAACAGGGGAACAATGAGCAGTTCTTC. It encodes CASSFRPQQGNNEQFF. The full variable domain, with the rest looked up from reference TRBV5-6 and TRBJ2-1, is DAGVTQSPTHLIKTRGQQVTLRCSPKSGHDTVSWYQQALGQGPQFIFQYYEEEERQRGNFPDRFSGHQFPNYSSELNVNALLLGDSALYLCASSFRPQQGNNEQFFGPGTRLTVL.

The chain has TRBV27 and TRBJ2-1, with 8 nucleotides matching TRBD2. Per germline, CDR1 MNHEY and CDR2 SMNVEV (reference sequence). V lost 8 bases and J lost 7; bases outside the gene matches: 7. CDR3 size: 13 residues. CDR3 nucleotide sequence: TGTGCCAGCTCGGGGGGGCGTTTTAATGAGCAGTTCTTC. It translates to CASSGGRFNEQFF.

This clone was detected once. Other DNA sequences in this specimen translate into the identical CDR3. The V and J genes are TRBV2 and TRBJ1-5; D not resolved. The CDR3 has 12 residues. Germline V gives CDR1 SNHLY, CDR2 FYNNEI. Trimming shortened V by 3 bases and J by 4 bases, and 4 bases separated the two germline ends. As DNA, the CDR3 is TGTGCCAGCAGTGACAGAAATCAGCCCCAGCATTTT. Residues: CASSDRNQPQHF. Together with reference TRBV2 and TRBJ1-5, the CDR3 gives the full variable domain: EPEVTQTPSHQVTQMGQEVILRCVPISNHLYFYWYRQILGQKVEFLVSFYNNEISEKSEIFDDQFSVERPDGSNFTLKIRSTKLEDSAMYFCASSDRNQPQHFGDGTRLSIL.

This chain connects TRBV3-1 (or the pseudogene TRBV3-2) to TRBJ2-3, with TRBD2 matching 12 bases. V gave up 4 bases and J gave up 3 bases; unmatched junction bases: 14. The length of the CDR3 is 19 residues. From germline, CDR1 is LGHDT and CDR2 YNNKEL (reference sequence). CDR3 protein: CASSLRAEILAGGTDTQYF. CDR3 coding DNA: TGTGCCAGCAGCCTCAGGGCGGAGATACTAGCGGGGGGTACAGATACGCAGTATTTT.

The chain is built from TRBV6-2 or TRBV6-3 and TRBJ2-7, with 10 bases that match TRBD2. Germline trimming cut 2 bases from V and 1 base from J; bases unmatched to any gene: 14. Germline lookup yields CDR1 MNHEY and CDR2 SVGEGT. The CDR3 is 19 residues long. CDR3 protein: CASSYPTSGEVRRSYEQYF. Written as DNA, the CDR3 is TGTGCCAGCAGTTACCCTACTAGCGGGGAGGTAAGGAGATCCTACGAGCAGTACTTC.

V gene TRBV24-1 combines with J gene TRBJ2-7; D gene unclear. Germline V CDR1 and CDR2: KGHDR, SFDVKD. Trimming cost V 3 bases and J 4 bases, with 9 bases left between them. The CDR3 is 13 amino acids. The CDR3 protein is CATSDATKYEQYF. The CDR3 DNA is TGTGCCACCAGTGATGCGACAAAATACGAGCAGTACTTC.

The V gene is TRBV6-5, the J gene TRBJ1-1; no definite D call. The CDR3 loop spans 13 amino acids. Germline V CDR1 and CDR2: MNHEY, SVGAGI. V was pared by 6 bases and J by 4 bases, with 12 bases between. CDR3 DNA: TGTGCCAGCAGCTACCACGGTGGCACTGAAGCTTTCTTT. Translated, it gives CASSYHGGTEAFF.

The chain uses TRBV19 and TRBJ2-2; TRBD1 is a possible D gene (6 bases). Deletions cut 3 bases from V and 6 bases from J, with 11 bases between. The CDR3 runs to 14 residues. CDR1 LNHDA and CDR2 SQIVND come from the germline V gene (reference sequence). CDR3 DNA: TGTGCCAGTAGTATGGGGGCAGGGTCCGGGGAGCTGTTTTTT. Protein: CASSMGAGSGELFF.

The V call is TRBV6-6, the J call TRBJ2-2; D gene unclear. V was clipped by 7 bases and J by 5 bases, with 14 bases between them. Germline V gene data show CDR1 as MNHNY and CDR2 as SVGAGI (reference sequence). The CDR3 is 14 residues long. The CDR3 spells CASKAGEVTGELFF. In nucleotides, the CDR3 is TGTGCCAGCAAAGCAGGCGAAGTAACCGGGGAGCTGTTTTTT.

This clone was counted a few times. V gene TRBV4-1 combines with J gene TRBJ2-2, with 9 bases lining up with TRBD1. CDR1 and CDR2 from the germline V gene are MGHRA and YSYEKL. J lost 1 base, V lost 3 bases, and 6 bases had no gene match. This CDR3 spans 17 amino acids. In DNA, the CDR3 is TGCGCCAGCAGCCACGTACAGGGGGCGCAGAACACCGGGGAGCTGTTTTTT. Its translation is CASSHVQGAQNTGELFF.

This chain links TRBV4-3 with TRBJ1-1, with D perhaps TRBD1 (5 bases). Trimming shortened V by 6 bases and J by 2 bases, and 13 bases separated the two germline ends. CDR3 length: 14 residues. The germline V gene encodes CDR1 LGHNA and CDR2 YSLEER. The CDR3 reads CASRFQGFNTEAFF. The CDR3 DNA reads as TGCGCCAGCAGGTTCCAGGGATTCAACACTGAAGCTTTCTTT.

This chain connects TRBV7-2 to TRBJ2-1; a weak D match, TRBD2 (6 bases). CDR1 is SGHTA and CDR2 is FQGNSA in the germline V gene. V was cut by 1 base and J by 7 bases, with 14 bases left in between. The CDR3 runs 15 residues. The CDR3 region has the DNA TGTGCCAGCAGCTTAGTTTGGGGAGGAGAGAATGAGCAGTTCTTC. Its protein is CASSLVWGGENEQFF.

This chain uses TRBV7-2 with TRBJ2-7; 8 bases line up with TRBD1. V shed 3 bases, J shed 3 bases, and the junction held 1 base outside the gene matches. This CDR3 comprises 13 residues. CDR1 and CDR2 from the germline V gene are SGHTA and FQGNSA. CDR3 amino acids: CASSFGQGYEQYF. The CDR3 DNA follows: TGTGCCAGCAGCTTCGGACAGGGCTACGAGCAGTACTTC.

The chain employs TRBV3-1 (or the pseudogene TRBV3-2) and TRBJ2-3; D uncertain. V dropped 9 bases and J dropped 8 bases, with 15 bases sitting between them. CDR3 size: 12 residues. Germline V CDR1 and CDR2: LGHDT, YNNKEL (reference sequence). In nucleotides, the CDR3 is TGTGCCAGTAAGTTAGCTTCGGGTACGCAGTATTTT. Protein: CASKLASGTQYF.

This clone was seen once. The genes are TRBV6-5 and TRBJ1-1; 7 bases match TRBD1. V trimming: 0 bases; J trimming: 4 bases; junction bases outside the gene matches: 8. The CDR3 is 16 residues long. Germline CDR1 reads MNHEY; CDR2 reads SVGAGI. CDR3 region: CASSYSTGIIGTEAFF. The CDR3 DNA is TGTGCCAGCAGTTACTCGACAGGGATAATTGGCACTGAAGCTTTCTTT.

This rearrangement joins TRBV18 to TRBJ1-2, with TRBD1 as a possible D gene (5 bases). The CDR3 totals 13 residues. Germline CDR1 reads KGHSH; CDR2 reads LQKENI. Deletions cut 0 bases from V and 6 bases from J, with 8 bases between. The DNA of the CDR3 is TGTGCCAGCTCACCACCAGGACAAGATGGCTACACCTTC. Encoded protein: CASSPPGQDGYTF.

The chain employs TRBV28 and TRBJ1-6, with TRBD1 identical over 12 bases. The CDR3 contains 18 residues. V shed 4 bases and J 0 bases; nucleotides not matched to a gene: 4. The V gene's germline CDR1 is MDHEN and CDR2 SYDVKM. The DNA of the CDR3 is TGTGCCAGCAGTTCCGGGACAGGGGGCCTCTCCTATAATTCACCCCTCCACTTT. Its protein is CASSSGTGGLSYNSPLHF.

The chain combines TRBV2 with TRBJ2-1, with 7 bases aligning to TRBD1. Unmatched junction bases numbered 11, after V lost 7 bases and J lost 8 bases. The length of the CDR3 is 14 residues. The germline V gene encodes CDR1 SNHLY and CDR2 FYNNEI. The CDR3, as DNA: TGTGCCAGCAAAGGGGGACAGTCAACCGATGAGCAGTTCTTC. Translating gives CASKGGQSTDEQFF.

DNA for the CDR3: TGTGCCAGCAGCTTAGAAGGGGGAGGAAACACCATATATTTT. The encoded protein is CASSLEGGGNTIYF. The V gene is TRBV7-9, the J gene TRBJ1-3, with TRBD1 as a possible D gene (6 bases). The ends were cut back, 1 base at V and 4 bases at J, with 8 bases in the middle. The CDR3 contains 14 residues. From germline, CDR1 is SEHNR and CDR2 FQNEAQ (reference sequence). The entire variable domain, with the rest obtained from reference TRBV7-9 and TRBJ1-3, is as follows: DTGVSQNPRHKITKRGQNVTFRCDPISEHNRLYWYRQTLGQGPEFLTYFQNEAQLEKSRLLSDRFSAERPKGSFSTLEIQRTEQGDSAMYLCASSLEGGGNTIYFGEGSWLTVV.

The chain carries TRBV5-1 and TRBJ2-2; maybe TRBD1 (6 bases). CDR3 length: 17 amino acids. Germline lookup yields CDR1 SGHRS and CDR2 YFSETQ. V lost 1 base to trimming and J lost 5 bases, with 18 bases between them. CDR3 in amino acids: CASSLLGANSRTGELFF. CDR3 nucleotide sequence: TGCGCCAGCAGCTTGCTGGGGGCCAACTCTCGAACCGGGGAGCTGTTTTTT.

This clone has only a few counts. The gene calls are TRBV4-3 and TRBJ2-2; D perhaps matches TRBD2 (5 bases). The CDR3 is made up of 14 amino acids. V lost 0 bases and J 4 bases, leaving 6 bases between the germline ends. Looked up from germline, CDR1 is LGHNA and CDR2 is YSLEER. DNA for the CDR3: TGCGCCAGCAGCCAAGAGGCGGGCACCGGGGAGCTGTTTTTT. Translated: CASSQEAGTGELFF.